Sequencing of this T cell receptor beta chain was carried out in a study of blood T cell repertoires in COVID-19. The CDR3 sequence is 15 residues long. Germline V gives CDR1 MRHNA, CDR2 SNTAGT. This table comes from immunoSEQ multiplex PCR, and its TCRdb copy is limited to in-frame clones, with some not included. The sample holds 150,000 to 180,000 clones; approximately 80% are singletons and the top ten take less than 4.5%. The TCR originated in a woman over 75 with acute or convalescent COVID-19. The V and J genes are TRBV6-4 and TRBJ1-2, with D tentatively TRBD1 (6 bases). Sequencing was performed on peripheral blood. The CDR3 reads CALYRDTQINYGYTF. CDR3 nucleotides: TGTGCTTTGTACCGGGACACACAGATCAACTATGGCTACACCTTC.